This record concerns one TCR beta chain sequence. This clonotype was counted at least ten times. Its antigen is not yet known. There are no base qualities to consult, and no much larger clone falls within one base. The instrument was an Illumina HiSeq 2500. First-strand cDNA was synthesized using Superscript III and a set of TRAV- and TRBV-specific primers, so that both TCRalpha and TCRbeta chains were covered. TCRs were amplified with Phusion for roughly 20 PCR cycles using a constant-region primer together with the adapter attached to the V primers. Isolated mRNA was amplified with the MessageAmp II aRNA Amplification Kit, using a roughly 16-hour in vitro transcription at 37°C. mRNA for TCR sequencing was isolated with the Dynabeads mRNA DIRECT Purification Kit. Indexed Illumina adapters were added in a second roughly 26-cycle Phusion PCR, and the resulting products were purified with AMPure XP beads. Per the original workflow: Using custom Perl scripts, TCR sequences encoding the same protein were pooled, out-of-frame sequences were removed, and the abundance of each clonotype was computed. Any TCR sequence backed by just one read was left out of the analysis. Repertoire metrics included Shannon entropy, Gini index, clonality, richness, and frequency of TCRs shared between repertoires. TCRdb reanalyzed the raw reads on its own, using fastp at Q25 for trimming and MiXCR for clone calling, and kept in-frame beta chains. One record per CDR3 amino acid sequence lists the most common genes and DNA. TCRdb, not the authors, supplied the V and J calls. The sample includes some 85,000 distinct CDR3 sequences, with under 20% observed a single time. The biggest ten clones account for 5% to 7% of the sample.

This sample stems from a study of low-dose radiotherapy and immunotherapy resistance in tumors (dated by TCRdb to between 2020 and 2023). For the study in its entirety: In Cohort 1, each fraction delivered 0.5 Gy every 2 weeks, and the prescribed total PTV dose was 6.5 Gy. Patients in Cohort 2 were given 1 Gy per fraction every two weeks, for a total of 13 Gy across 26 weeks. Patients were given nivolumab as a 240 mg flat dose every two weeks and ipilimumab at 1 mg/kg every six weeks, with both drugs delivered intravenously. Every two weeks, patients got intravenous cyclophosphamide at 200 mg/m2, given one day ahead of each radiation and immunotherapy administration. Starting on cycle 1 day 1, patients took 300 mg of aspirin by mouth once daily for four cycles. Randomization of trial participants into treatment groups was not performed. Eight patients were included in the translational analysis: three from the first dose cohort and the first five from the second dose cohort.

The time point label of this sample denotes: before trial treatment. Donors were enrolled in RACIN, a single-arm phase I dose-escalation trial in which nivolumab, ipilimumab, aspirin, low-dose cyclophosphamide and low-dose radiotherapy were combined. Patients were eligible if they had advanced solid tumors that were TIL-negative. The sequences come from PBMCs, collected before treatment. This TCR was recovered from a male donor with prostate cancer.

The DNA sequence is as follows: TGTGCCAGCAGTCACACCGGCGGAGTGAGCTATGGCTACACCTTC. Protein translation: CASSHTGGVSYGYTF. The rearranged chain carries TRBV12-3 or TRBV12-4 and TRBJ1-2; no D gene is confidently identified. V is reduced by 5 bases and J by 4 bases, leaving a spacing of 17 bases between them. CDR3 length: 15 amino acids, cysteine to phenylalanine. The sequence is cut down to CDR3 DNA, 45 bases in frame from base 1.